A selection of T cell receptor beta chains follows, all from one sample in a study of blood T cell repertoires in COVID-19. Assay used: immunoSEQ multiplex PCR; TCRdb lists only in-frame clones, some missing. The profile shows about 55,000 clones, 90% of them singletons. The material sequenced was peripheral blood. All receptors come from a man aged 35-49 years with acute or convalescent COVID-19. The CDR3 runs from the conserved cysteine through the conserved F or W. D genes are given only for firm matches. Not every row has a clone size; where given, it reads once, few, many or a size class.

>TRBJ2-2|TRBD1|-|TRBV15|14
CASERQGNTGELFF
TGTGCCTCCGAGCGACAGGGCAACACCGGGGAGCTGTTTTTT
>TRBJ2-1|TRBD2|-|TRBV9|15
CASSGVAGGPSEQFF
TGTGCCAGCAGCGGGGTAGCGGGAGGGCCGAGTGAGCAGTTCTTC
>TRBJ1-2|-|few|TRBV28|12
CASSETSYGYTF
TGTGCCAGCAGCGAGACTTCCTATGGCTACACCTTC
>TRBJ2-2|TRBD2|-|TRBV3-1/TRBV3-2|22
CASSQGVHSRLAGGPGTGELFF
TGTGCCAGCAGCCAGGGCGTACACAGCCGACTAGCGGGAGGGCCGGGTACCGGGGAGCTGTTTTTT
>TRBJ1-2|-|-|TRBV7-2|14
CASSLRDRDYGYTF
TGTGCCAGCAGCTTACGGGATCGTGACTATGGCTACACCTTC
>TRBJ1-5|-|-|TRBV5-8|15
CASRKRVGSNQPQHF
TGTGCCAGCAGGAAGCGGGTGGGTAGCAATCAGCCCCAGCATTTT
>TRBJ2-1|-|-|TRBV10-2|15
CASSELLARYNEQFF
TGCGCCAGCAGTGAGTTACTAGCAAGGTACAATGAGCAGTTCTTC
>TRBJ2-1|-|-|TRBV3-1/TRBV3-2|14
CASSQDSVAPEQFF
TGTGCCAGCAGCCAAGATTCTGTGGCTCCTGAGCAGTTCTTC
>TRBJ2-2|-|-|TRBV14|15
CASSPPYSGTGELFF
TGTGCCAGCAGCCCCCCCTATAGCGGCACCGGGGAGCTGTTTTTT
>TRBJ1-1|TRBD1|-|TRBV19|13
CASTRTGNTEAFF
TGTGCCAGTACCAGGACAGGGAACACTGAAGCTTTCTTT